This T cell receptor beta chain was obtained from a study of beta chain features in type 1 diabetes (dated by TCRdb to the late 2010s). In the study overall: Mean age, gender distribution, total cell number and subset yield did not differ between patients and healthy donors. A total of 90 million to 140 million sorted cells were examined across all samples, and RNA yield correlated strongly with the number of cells per subset. Regulatory and stem cell-like memory subsets were isolated from only 8 patients and roughly 8 healthy donors, whereas naive and central memory subsets came from all 30 or so donors. In the study, TCRB repertoires of sorted circulating CD4+ T cell subsets from recently diagnosed type 1 diabetes patients were compared with those of matched healthy donors. Overall results and qualifications from the work: Patients with type 1 diabetes made fewer insertions and deleted more nucleotides at VDJ recombination sites, implying thymic rearrangement abnormalities. Because the HLA sub-analyses included only small numbers of individuals, any influence of HLA type on TCRB rearrangement was left unresolved. Because cDNA rather than genomic DNA was sequenced, highly expressing activated cells could have been over-represented, although no difference in activation and CD3 levels was found between groups. Type 1 diabetes patients showed a moderate but significant shortening of TCRB CDR3 length in all four CD4+ subsets. Naive, central memory and regulatory TCRB repertoires appeared more similar among patients than among healthy donors. PCR may preferentially amplify shorter templates, but because patient and control samples were amplified and corrected together, any resulting skew would affect both groups equally.

All of the isolated RNA was reverse transcribed with the High Capacity cDNA Reverse Transcription Kit, so expressed TCRB transcripts were sequenced. Deep immunoSEQ sequencing was performed on naive, central memory and regulatory T cell samples, with an average of approximately 3.9 million total reads per sample. After sorted cells were lysed in RLT buffer, RNA was extracted with DNase-treated RNeasy Micro or Mini kits, with the choice depending on cell number. To prevent cross-contamination, each cell subset was processed individually, whereas patient and healthy donor samples were processed jointly. Using the immunoSEQ multiplex PCR, TCRB sequences were amplified from cDNA into 87-bp fragments spanning the CDR3 region. The amplicons were sequenced using the Illumina HiSeq platform. Under the source paper's analysis protocol: PCR bias was corrected computationally using synthetic template baselines, and reads within Hamming distance 2 were collapsed, with unmergeable singletons discarded. Reads were aligned against IMGT to assign V, D and J genes, CDR3 length and insertions or deletions at six rearrangement sites. Within each subset, clonotype counts were normalized to the number of sorted cells before true diversity and Gini coefficients were calculated with the tcR R package. The overlap coefficient, calculated on TCRB nucleotide sequences, was used to quantify repertoire sharing. Out-of-frame TCRB sequences from naive cells were analyzed to stand in for the pre-selection repertoire. The source is immuneACCESS, and TCRdb retained only in-frame sequences with V and J called. Part of the clones is not carried over; for the studies checked, unresolved V genes explain less than half of this, and the remainder is unexplained. V and J calls and clone size are copied from that table; D and trimming were computed from the DNA. The sample profile shows under 400,000 clones; around 13% of them were found once. The ten largest clonotypes hold roughly 0.017% of the sample.

This clone was detected a few times. No antigen is known for it. The sample holds no much larger clone one base away, and base qualities are not on file. Trimming removed 6 bases from V and 6 bases from J; the gene matches leave 4 bases unexplained. The CDR3 starts with the cysteine, ends with the phenylalanine, and has 15 residues. Only CDR3 DNA is held: 45 bases, read in frame from base 1. Looking up the germline V gene yields CDR1 SGHTA and CDR2 FQGNSA. From each donor, a single peripheral blood sample of 95 to 150 mL on average was drawn into heparinised tubes. A BD FACSAria II and a panel including CD45RO, CCR7, CD25, CD127, CD95 and CD27 were used to sort naive, central memory, regulatory and stem cell-like memory CD4+ T cells. Every sorted population had a purity above 98%. PBMCs were isolated right away by Lymphoprep density gradient centrifugation and were stained directly, without culture. To minimize batch effects, samples were stained and sorted in pairs, one healthy donor with one patient per experiment.

This clonotype originated in a man in his late teens or twenties in good health. Sample: naive CD4+ T cells from blood. Explained via the paper, the cell subset or site label denotes: true naive CD4+ T cells. Here the chain combines TRBV7-2 and TRBJ2-3; 15 central bases correspond to TRBD2. The CDR3: CASSDGLAGGDTQYF. The DNA sequence is TGTGCCAGCAGTGACGGACTAGCGGGAGGGGATACGCAGTATTTT.